The rows below give T cell receptor beta chains drawn from one sample of a study of cytomegalovirus exposure and HLA in healthy donors. TCRdb keeps only in-frame clones here, not all; method: immunoSEQ multiplex PCR. The repertoire has 74,000 or so clones, around 79% of them found once; the top ten carry about 5.5%. Sequencing was carried out using PBMCs. These TCRs come from a male donor in good health and CMV-seropositive. Each CDR3 is given with its conserved first and last residue. D genes are given only for firm matches. Size is omitted from some rows. Given values are once, few, many or a class for expanded clones.

TRBV7-9	TRBJ2-7	NA	NA	CASSLALTSYEQYF	TGTGCCAGCAGCTTAGCGCTGACATCTTACGAGCAGTACTTC
TRBV4-1	TRBJ2-3	NA	NA	CASSLRSGASTDTQYF	TGCGCCAGCAGCCTCCGCAGCGGTGCTAGCACAGATACGCAGTATTTT
TRBV27	TRBJ1-2	NA	TRBD1	CASSPGQSYGYTF	TGTGCCAGCAGTCCGGGACAGAGCTATGGCTACACCTTC
TRBV4-3	TRBJ2-3	NA	TRBD2	CASSRTGGAQYF	TGCGCCAGCAGCCGGACGGGGGGGGCGCAGTATTTT
TRBV5-6	TRBJ2-3	NA	TRBD1	CASSLFGTVTTDTQYF	TGTGCCAGCAGCTTGTTTGGGACAGTGACGACAGATACGCAGTATTTT
TRBV6-5	TRBJ1-1	once	NA	CASSYLQEMNTEAFF	TGTGCCAGCAGTTACCTACAGGAGATGAACACTGAAGCTTTCTTT
TRBV5-1	TRBJ2-3	NA	TRBD1	CASSLGTGGDTQYF	TGCGCCAGCAGCTTGGGGACAGGGGGGGATACGCAGTATTTT
TRBV19	TRBJ1-6	few	TRBD1	CASRVGTGDSPLHF	TGTGCCAGTAGGGTTGGGACAGGGGATTCACCCCTCCACTTT
TRBV5-1	TRBJ2-7	NA	TRBD2	CASSFQRGGLDEQYF	TGCGCCAGCAGCTTCCAGCGGGGGGGCCTTGATGAGCAGTACTTC
TRBV13	TRBJ1-2	few	NA	CASRGGLSGGYTF	TGTGCCAGCAGGGGCGGGCTTTCGGGAGGCTACACCTTC
TRBV19	TRBJ1-1	NA	TRBD1	CASGSGQYIEAFF	TGTGCCAGTGGGTCGGGACAGTATATTGAAGCTTTCTTT
TRBV19	TRBJ2-7	NA	NA	CASSTRERSSYEQYF	TGTGCCAGTAGTACCCGGGAGCGCAGCTCCTACGAGCAGTACTTC
TRBV6-5	TRBJ1-1	NA	NA	CASSEPGGSTEAFF	TGTGCCAGCAGTGAACCGGGGGGATCCACTGAAGCTTTCTTT
TRBV10-3	TRBJ2-7	NA	NA	CAISELGGAYEQYF	TGTGCCATCAGTGAGTTAGGGGGGGCCTACGAGCAGTACTTC
TRBV19	TRBJ1-5	once	TRBD1	CASSGTGGQPQHF	TGTGCCAGTAGTGGGACAGGGGGTCAGCCCCAGCATTTT
TRBV6-6	TRBJ1-2	few	NA	CASRPEESYGYTF	TGTGCCAGCAGACCAGAAGAAAGCTATGGCTACACCTTC
TRBV7-9	TRBJ1-1	NA	NA	CASSPQGPGGTEAFF	TGTGCCAGCAGCCCACAGGGACCCGGCGGCACTGAAGCTTTCTTT
TRBV27	TRBJ2-5	NA	NA	CASSRQYQETQYF	TGTGCCAGCAGTCGCCAGTACCAAGAGACCCAGTACTTC
TRBV19	TRBJ2-1	NA	NA	CASSIVSVYNEQFF	TGTGCCAGTAGTATAGTTTCTGTTTACAATGAGCAGTTCTTC
TRBV28	TRBJ1-2	NA	NA	CASRVRGGRGYGYTF	TGTGCCAGCAGGGTCCGGGGGGGGAGGGGCTATGGCTACACCTTC
TRBV19	TRBJ1-2	NA	TRBD1	CASSSPGQGRDGYTF	TGTGCTAGTAGTTCTCCGGGACAGGGCCGAGATGGCTACACCTTC
TRBV28	TRBJ1-4	NA	TRBD1	CASSIRQGPNEKLFF	TGTGCCAGCAGCATACGACAGGGACCTAATGAAAAGCTGTTTTTT
TRBV4-3	TRBJ1-2	NA	NA	CASSKSRSGFGYTF	TGCGCCAGCAGCAAGTCAAGGTCAGGGTTTGGCTACACCTTC
TRBV19	TRBJ1-3	many	NA	CASSFDTGNTIYF	TGTGCCAGTAGCTTTGACACAGGAAACACCATATATTTT
TRBV6-7	TRBJ1-1	NA	TRBD1	CASSYSRGRMNTEAFF	TGTGCCAGCAGTTATTCCAGGGGGCGGATGAACACTGAAGCTTTCTTT
TRBV6-6	TRBJ1-3	NA	TRBD1	CASSRQGPGNTIYF	TGTGCCAGCAGTCGACAGGGACCTGGAAACACCATATATTTT
TRBV7-9	TRBJ1-1	NA	TRBD1	CASSLGRTGGTTEAFF	TGTGCCAGCAGCTTAGGACGGACAGGGGGGACCACTGAAGCTTTCTTT
TRBV6-5	TRBJ2-7	once	TRBD1	CASSNLPGQGWEQYF	TGTGCCAGCAGTAACCTCCCGGGACAGGGGTGGGAGCAGTACTTC